These 24 T cell receptor beta chains originate from one sample sequenced in a study of molecular identifiers for immune sequencing clone quantification. TCRdb analysed the PCR reads with MiXCR anew, one entry per CDR3 protein. The sample has approximately 500,000 distinct CDR3 sequences, about 22% seen once. The specimen sequenced was naive CD8+ T cells from blood, with Jurkat cell RNA spiked in. The sample's subset: FACS-sorted CD8+CD4-CCR7+CD45RA+ naive T cells. These receptors came from a human donor in good health. Some libraries in this study had Jurkat cell RNA spiked in.

There are many counts of this clonotype. The J gene is TRBJ2-7, the V gene TRBV29-1; D is unresolved. Trimming removed 1 base at V and 1 base at J, with 5 bases between. CDR3 length: 12 amino acids. Germline V lookup: CDR1 SQVTM, CDR2 ANQGSEA. The CDR3 DNA sequence: TGCAGCGTTGAAGTCGGGTCCTACGAGCAGTACTTC. This encodes CSVEVGSYEQYF.

This clonotype is a singleton in its sample. The chain employs TRBV4-3 and TRBJ1-2; D uncertain. CDR1 is LGHNA and CDR2 is YSLEER in the germline V gene. V lost 0 bases and J lost 2, with 16 bases in between. The CDR3 is 17 residues long. The CDR3 DNA sequence: TGCGCCAGCAGCCAAGATCCAGGACCTGCATCAAACTATGGCTACACCTTC. This sequence encodes CASSQDPGPASNYGYTF.

This clonotype was seen a handful of times. CDR3 coding DNA: TGCAGTGCTAGAGATTGGGCCAGCTCCTACGAGCAGTACTTC. This codes for CSARDWASSYEQYF. V gene TRBV20-1 combines with J gene TRBJ2-7; no clear D. Germline values: CDR1 DFQATT, CDR2 SNEGSKA (reference sequence). Trimming removed 0 bases from V and 0 bases from J, with 9 bases in between. The CDR3 extends over 14 amino acids.

This clonotype was picked up a small number of times. CDR3 residues: CASSQGLAGDLSPEQYF. In DNA, the CDR3 is TGTGCCAGCAGCCAAGGACTAGCGGGAGATCTATCGCCCGAGCAGTACTTC. The chain carries TRBV7-9 and TRBJ2-7; 13 bases are shared with TRBD2. Germline V gene sequence: CDR1 SEHNR, CDR2 FQNEAQ (reference sequence). V was pared by 5 bases and J by 6 bases, with 13 bases of the junction left unmatched. This CDR3 region has 17 residues.

This clonotype was seen only a few times. The chain combines TRBV4-3 with TRBJ2-1; 11 nucleotides line up with TRBD2. With V trimmed by 0 bases and J by 5 bases, 0 bases remained unmatched. This CDR3 comprises 15 residues. Germline V lookup: CDR1 LGHNA, CDR2 YSLEER. CDR3 coding DNA: TGCGCCAGCAGCCAAGAGGGACTAGCGGACAATGAGCAGTTCTTC. Its translation is CASSQEGLADNEQFF.

This clonotype was observed at least ten times. The genes are TRBV2 and TRBJ2-3; 8 bases align to TRBD1. Looked up from germline, CDR1 is SNHLY and CDR2 is FYNNEI. Losses at the gene ends were 7 bases for V and 2 bases for J; bases not matched to a gene: 5. There are 14 residues in the CDR3. The CDR3 DNA sequence: TGTGCCAGCAACGACAGGGGTTACACAGATACGCAGTATTTT. Translated: CASNDRGYTDTQYF.

Many counts were recorded for this clonotype. The CDR3 loop reads CASIGREDYEQYF. CDR3 nucleotide sequence: TGTGCCAGTATTGGCAGGGAAGACTACGAGCAGTACTTC. The chain has TRBV19 and TRBJ2-7; perhaps TRBD1 as D (5 bases). CDR1 is LNHDA and CDR2 is SQIVND in the germline V gene (reference sequence). The V gene lost 7 bases and the J gene lost 3 bases, with 13 bases spanning the gap. The CDR3 contains 13 residues. Full variable domain (outside the CDR3, taken from reference TRBV19 and TRBJ2-7): DGGITQSPKYLFRKEGQNVTLSCEQNLNHDAMYWYRQDPGQGLRLIYYSQIVNDFQKGDIAEGYSVSREKKESFPLTVTSAQKNPTAFYLCASIGREDYEQYFGPGTRLTVT.

This clonotype was counted ten times or more. The chain combines TRBV7-9 with TRBJ2-7, with D unresolved. This CDR3 has 14 residues. V lost 5 bases, J lost 5 bases, and 16 bases lay in between. Per germline, CDR1 SEHNR and CDR2 FQNEAQ (reference sequence). The CDR3 nucleotides are TGTGCCAGCAGCCAAGACTCTACCCCCCACGAGCAGTACTTC. Protein sequence: CASSQDSTPHEQYF.

V is TRBV27 and J is TRBJ2-1, with 10 positions matching TRBD2. This CDR3 contains 15 residues. Germline lookup yields CDR1 MNHEY and CDR2 SMNVEV (reference sequence). The V segment lost 5 bases and the J segment 5 bases; nucleotides outside the gene matches: 6. CDR3 in amino acids: CASSPSSGGHNEQFF. CDR3 nucleotides: TGTGCCAGCAGTCCGTCTAGCGGGGGCCACAATGAGCAGTTCTTC.

This clonotype was recorded at least ten times. The rearrangement links TRBV6-2 or TRBV6-3 to TRBJ1-6, with D unclear. Trimming pared 3 bases from V and 6 bases from J, leaving 9 bases between. The germline gives CDR1 MNHEY, CDR2 SVGEGT. This CDR3 has 14 residues. For the CDR3, the DNA is TGTGCCAGCAGTTATACAGCGTTTAATTCACCCCTCCACTTT. It translates to CASSYTAFNSPLHF.

This clonotype has a count of ten or more. The chain employs TRBV5-1 and TRBJ2-7; D may be TRBD1 (5 bases). Germline CDR1 SGHRS, CDR2 YFSETQ. This CDR3 is 14 amino acids long. Between the trimmed V and J ends, which lost 0 bases and 2 bases, there was a span of 9 bases. Written as DNA, the CDR3 is TGCGCCAGCAGCTTGGAGGCAGGGCCCTACGAGCAGTACTTC. It is translated as CASSLEAGPYEQYF.

This clonotype was seen at least ten times. V is TRBV4-1 and J is TRBJ2-5; a possible D gene is TRBD2 (6 bases). Trimming took 2 bases from V and 3 from J, leaving 13 bases between them. The CDR3 has 15 residues. CDR1 and CDR2 (germline): MGHRA, YSYEKL. CDR3 protein: CASSQRGLSEETQYF. CDR3 nucleotides: TGCGCCAGCAGCCAACGGGGACTTTCCGAAGAGACCCAGTACTTC.

Only a few counts were recorded for this clonotype. Possible read error: a much larger clone is one base away. The V and J genes are TRBV4-3 and TRBJ2-7, with D possibly matching TRBD1 (6 bases). Germline V gives CDR1 LGHNA, CDR2 YSLEER. The CDR3 length is 15 residues. For the CDR3, the DNA is TGCGTCAGCAGCCCGGGCAGTCAGGGGACCTACGAGCAGTACTTC. Its protein product is CVSSPGSQGTYEQYF.

In this sample, this clonotype turned up a few times. Relative to the germline gene, one junction end is altered; a read error may explain this. The chain links TRBV7-7 to TRBJ2-5; D is uncertain. This CDR3 is built from 16 residues. Germline CDR1 SSHAT, CDR2 FNYEAQ (reference sequence). The CDR3 DNA reads as TGTGCTAGCAGCTTAAGAGCTCCAGAGGCCAAAGAGACCCAGTACTTC. Residues: CASSLRAPEAKETQYF.

With respect to this clonotype: A much larger clone lies a single base off, so this may be a read error. This sequence joins TRBV20-1 and TRBJ1-1; D may be TRBD1 (5 bases). CDR1 and CDR2 (germline): DFQATT, SNEGSKA (reference sequence). The CDR3 extends over 14 amino acids. Trimming took 1 base from V and 1 from J, leaving 10 bases between them. The CDR3 loop is CSARGGTENTEAFF. In DNA, the CDR3 is TGCAGTGCTAGAGGGGGGACGGAGAACACTGAAGCTTTCTTT.

This clonotype was recorded many times. The gene calls are TRBV7-9 and TRBJ1-2; TRBD1 is a possible D gene (5 bases). Trimming took 5 bases from V and 2 from J, leaving 18 bases between them. Germline CDR1 SEHNR, CDR2 FQNEAQ (reference sequence). The CDR3 sequence is 16 residues long. CDR3 sequence reads: CASSEPYLGANYGYTF. CDR3 sequence (DNA): TGTGCCAGCAGCGAGCCCTACTTAGGGGCAAACTATGGCTACACCTTC.

The sample holds many counts of this clonotype. The V gene is TRBV7-9, the J gene TRBJ1-1; D is unclear. Between the trimmed V and J ends, which lost 6 bases and 1 base, there was a span of 3 bases. Germline CDR1 and CDR2: SEHNR and FQNEAQ (reference sequence). The CDR3 is 11 residues long. The DNA of the CDR3 is TGTGCCAGCAGGGCGAACACTGAAGCTTTCTTT. Translated: CASRANTEAFF.

A remark on this clonotype: This could be a read error, since a much larger clone is one nucleotide away. The V call is TRBV9, the J call TRBJ1-3; D is unresolved. Germline lookup yields CDR1 SGDLS and CDR2 YYNGEE. The CDR3 consists of 15 residues. The CDR3 coding sequence is TGTGCCGGCAGCGTAGGCGTACTCTCTGGAAACACCATATATTTT. The encoded protein is CAGSVGVLSGNTIYF.

Only a few counts were recorded for this clonotype. V usage is TRBV7-9 and J usage is TRBJ2-1, with TRBD1 matching 7 bases. The CDR3 contains 16 residues. CDR1 and CDR2 from the germline V gene are SEHNR and FQNEAQ (reference sequence). The J segment lost 0 bases and the V segment lost 5 bases, leaving 7 bases of the junction unmatched. The CDR3 loop reads CASSPPGGLSYNEQFF. The CDR3 DNA is TGTGCCAGCAGCCCCCCAGGGGGTCTCTCCTACAATGAGCAGTTCTTC.

This clonotype was detected many times. The genes are TRBV6-2 or TRBV6-3 and TRBJ2-3; 10 nucleotides match TRBD2. This CDR3 spans 17 amino acids. The V segment lost 8 bases and the J segment 3 bases; nucleotides outside the gene matches: 14. Germline CDR1 and CDR2: MNHEY and SVGEGT. The CDR3 DNA is TGTGCCAGCGCGCGCAAGCGGGGGGGCCTTAGAACAGATACGCAGTATTTT. It translates to CASARKRGGLRTDTQYF.

In regard to this clonotype: One end of the junction does not line up with germline, which may come from a read error. The chain recombines TRBV27 with TRBJ2-7, with D unclear. Germline V gene sequence: CDR1 MNHEY, CDR2 SMNVEV (reference sequence). This CDR3 has 13 residues. The CDR3 is CACSLGLNYEQYF. The CDR3, as DNA: TGTGCCTGCAGTTTGGGTCTGAACTACGAGCAGTACTTC.

Comment on this clonotype: The junction and the germline gene differ at one end; a read error may be behind it. The rearrangement joins TRBV13 to TRBJ1-2; TRBD1 matches 8 bases. CDR1 and CDR2 from the germline V gene are PRHDT and FYEKMQ (reference sequence). The length of the CDR3 is 14 residues. The CDR3 DNA reads as TGTGCCAGCACCAGGGGGCCGGGGGCGGATGGCTGCACCTTC. Translated: CASTRGPGADGCTF.

This clonotype was detected once. The genes are TRBV3-1 and TRBJ2-7; 8 bases are a match to TRBD1. Looked up from germline, CDR1 is LGHDT and CDR2 is YNNKEL (reference sequence). The CDR3 has 15 residues. J was trimmed by 4 bases and V by 1 base; bases with no gene match: 6. The CDR3 DNA follows: TGTGCCAGCAGCCAAGGGGGACAGGAACCGTACGAGCAGTACTTC. Its protein is CASSQGGQEPYEQYF.

This clonotype has a count of ten or more. The CDR3: CASSLPAGSPPADTQYF. The CDR3 nucleotides read TGTGCCAGCAGCCTGCCAGCGGGGTCCCCCCCTGCAGATACGCAGTATTTT. The V and J genes are TRBV7-6 and TRBJ2-3, with TRBD2 identical over 7 bases. V shed 5 bases and J 4 bases; nucleotides not matched to a gene: 15. Germline V CDR1 and CDR2: SGHVS, FNYEAQ. CDR3 length: 17 amino acids.